The entry below describes one T cell receptor (beta chain). Its antigen remains unidentified. This sample was included in a study of OX40 agonist ivuxolimab in advanced cancers. Study summary: Ivuxolimab is a fully human IgG2 antibody that activates OX40 (CD134). General study points: Patients with a partial response at 0.1-3.0 mg/kg had among the lowest clonal expansion.

Sequencing used immunoSEQ multiplex PCR; TCRdb keeps in-frame clones, though not all of them. The sample lists more than 60,000 clones, roughly 87% seen once, with less than 4% in the top ten. The CDR3 is 15 amino acids. The sequence was obtained from an adult with an advanced solid tumor such as melanoma, head and neck, liver or kidney cancer. This material consisted of CD4+ or CD8+ T cells sorted from blood, taken in a trial of the OX40 agonist ivuxolimab. J is TRBJ2-3 and V is TRBV23-1; D not certain. Being an ORF, TRBV23-1 has a function that is uncertain. CDR3 region: CARPRLKGNTDTQYF. DNA for the CDR3: TGCGCACGCCCGCGCCTGAAAGGGAACACAGATACGCAGTATTTT.